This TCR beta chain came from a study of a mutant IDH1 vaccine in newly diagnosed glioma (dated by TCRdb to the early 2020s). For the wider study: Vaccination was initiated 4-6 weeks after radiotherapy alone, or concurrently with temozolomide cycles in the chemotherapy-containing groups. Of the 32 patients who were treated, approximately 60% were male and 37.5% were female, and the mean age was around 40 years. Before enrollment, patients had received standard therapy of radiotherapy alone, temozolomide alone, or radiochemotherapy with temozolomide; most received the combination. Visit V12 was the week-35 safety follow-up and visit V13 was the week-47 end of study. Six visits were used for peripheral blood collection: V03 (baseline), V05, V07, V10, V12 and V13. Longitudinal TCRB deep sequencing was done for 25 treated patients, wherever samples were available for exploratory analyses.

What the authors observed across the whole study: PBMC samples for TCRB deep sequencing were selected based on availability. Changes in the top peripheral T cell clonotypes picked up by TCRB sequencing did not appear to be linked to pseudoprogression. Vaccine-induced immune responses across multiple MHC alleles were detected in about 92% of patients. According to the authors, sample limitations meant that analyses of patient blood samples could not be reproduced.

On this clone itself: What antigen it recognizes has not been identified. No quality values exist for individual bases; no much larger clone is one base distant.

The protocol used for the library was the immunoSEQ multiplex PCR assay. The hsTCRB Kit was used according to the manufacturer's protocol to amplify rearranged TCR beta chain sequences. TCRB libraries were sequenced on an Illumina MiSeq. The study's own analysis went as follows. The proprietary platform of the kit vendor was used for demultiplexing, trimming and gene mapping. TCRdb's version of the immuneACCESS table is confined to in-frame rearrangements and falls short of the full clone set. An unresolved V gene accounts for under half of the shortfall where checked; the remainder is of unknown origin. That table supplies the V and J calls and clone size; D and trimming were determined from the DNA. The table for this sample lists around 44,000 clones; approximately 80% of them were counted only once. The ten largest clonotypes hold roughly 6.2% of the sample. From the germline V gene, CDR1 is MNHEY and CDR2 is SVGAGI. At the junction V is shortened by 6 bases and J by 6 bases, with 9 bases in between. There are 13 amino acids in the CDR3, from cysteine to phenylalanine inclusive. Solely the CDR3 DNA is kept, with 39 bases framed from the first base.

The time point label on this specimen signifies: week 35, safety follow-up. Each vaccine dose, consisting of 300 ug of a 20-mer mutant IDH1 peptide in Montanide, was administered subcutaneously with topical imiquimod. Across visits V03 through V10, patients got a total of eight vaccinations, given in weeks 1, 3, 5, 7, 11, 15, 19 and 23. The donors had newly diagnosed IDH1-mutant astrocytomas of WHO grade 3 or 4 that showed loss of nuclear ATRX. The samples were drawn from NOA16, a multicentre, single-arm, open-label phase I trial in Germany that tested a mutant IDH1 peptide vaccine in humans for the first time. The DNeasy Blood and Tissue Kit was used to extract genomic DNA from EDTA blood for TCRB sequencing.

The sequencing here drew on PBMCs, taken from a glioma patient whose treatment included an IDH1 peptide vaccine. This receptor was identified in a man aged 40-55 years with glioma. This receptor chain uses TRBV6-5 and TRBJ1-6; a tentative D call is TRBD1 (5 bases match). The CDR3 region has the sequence CASRAGGNSPLHF. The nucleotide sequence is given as TGTGCCAGCAGAGCCGGGGGTAATTCACCCCTCCACTTT.